This entry features one TCR beta chain sequence. CDR3 length equals 16 residues. Losses at the gene ends were 5 bases for V and 7 bases for J; bases not matched to a gene: 12. The germline CDR1 and CDR2 sequences are SEHNR and FQNEAQ (reference sequence). The entry originates in a study of OX40 agonist ivuxolimab in advanced cancers. Whole-study context: All patients had ivuxolimab intravenously every 2 weeks at 0.01 to 10 mg/kg. Anti-PD-1, anti-PD-L1 or anti-CTLA-4 therapy given earlier was allowed, and roughly 40% had some. Of the patients, three showed partial responses, one with hepatocellular carcinoma and two with cutaneous melanoma.

Sequencing was performed with immunoSEQ multiplex PCR; in TCRdb, only in-frame clones are kept and a portion is missing. The repertoire has about 150,000 clones, approximately 94% of them found once; the top ten carry roughly 1%. Autoimmune disease history or systemic immunosuppression led to patients being barred. This chain connects TRBV7-9 to TRBJ1-4; 8 bases align to TRBD1. Sequencing was performed on CD4+ or CD8+ T cells sorted from blood, taken in a trial of the OX40 agonist ivuxolimab. This receptor was taken from an adult with an advanced solid tumor such as melanoma, head and neck, liver or kidney cancer. The CDR3 nucleotides are TGTGCCAGCAGCAGTTTACCAGGGGGCATGAGTGAAAAACTGTTTTTT. Translated: CASSSLPGGMSEKLFF.